The following is a T cell receptor (beta chain) sequence with its context. This entry is derived from a study of graft-versus-host responses after intestinal transplantation. Overall study: Every one of the recipients received anti-thymocyte globulin induction and afterwards took tacrolimus and steroids for approximately three years.

Once graft tissue had been processed, intraepithelial and lamina propria lymphocytes were released. Sequenced by immunoSEQ multiplex PCR; TCRdb stores in-frame clones only, minus some. The repertoire holds 7,500 to 10,000 clones, just under 80% seen once, with approximately 25% in the top ten. The CDR3 sequence is 14 residues long. Germline CDR1 LGHNA, CDR2 YSLEER. Trimming cost V 1 base and J 3 bases, with 10 bases left between them. Material: ileum tissue, obtained 500 to 550 days after intestinal transplant. This chain uses TRBV4-3 with TRBJ2-7, with D possibly TRBD2 on 5 matching bases. This receptor was obtained from a human patient who received an intestinal transplant, so some T cells may come from the graft donor. The DNA of the CDR3 is TGCGCCAGCAGCCAAGGGCGGGTCGACTACGAGCAGTACTTC. Amino acid sequence: CASSQGRVDYEQYF.